What follows are 21 T cell receptor beta chains derived from one specimen sequenced in a study of blood T cells in healthy people across ages. Together with a sample-barcoded 5' primer, a J-beta primer mix was included in a second PCR lasting 7 to 11 cycles. TCRdb fed the 5' RACE reads into MiXCR, producing one record per CDR3 protein. The sample carries approximately 800,000 distinct CDR3 sequences, roughly three fifths recorded once. Sequenced: blood. These receptors were collected from a man aged 35 to 55 in good health.

V is TRBV28 and J is TRBJ1-5, with 7 bases identical to TRBD1. The V gene's germline CDR1 is MDHEN and CDR2 SYDVKM. V was clipped by 5 bases and J by 7 bases; unmatched bases: 11. This CDR3 is 15 amino acids long. CDR3 in amino acids: CASSPTRGQEQPQHF. In DNA, the CDR3 is TGTGCCAGCAGTCCCACGAGGGGGCAAGAACAGCCCCAGCATTTT. The variable domain in full, with the rest retrieved from reference TRBV28 and TRBJ1-5, is DVKVTQSSRYLVKRTGEKVFLECVQDMDHENMFWYRQDPGLGLRLIYFSYDVKMKEKGDIPEGYSVSREKKERFSLILESASTNQTSMYLCASSPTRGQEQPQHFGDGTRLSIL.

The chain links TRBV27 to TRBJ2-6, with TRBD1 as a possible D gene (5 bases). From germline, CDR1 is MNHEY and CDR2 SMNVEV (reference sequence). This CDR3 comprises 16 residues. Trimming took off 1 base at V and 2 bases at J, with 9 bases between the two ends. The CDR3 nucleotides read TGTGCCAGCAGTTTATTAGGGGTCGCTGGGGCCAACGTCCTGACTTTC. As protein: CASSLLGVAGANVLTF.

This clonotype has only a few counts. V usage is TRBV12-3 or TRBV12-4 and J usage is TRBJ2-5; 14 bases are shared with TRBD2. Trimming took 5 bases from V and 5 from J; bases not matched to a gene: 7. This CDR3 is built from 16 residues. The CDR3 here is CASSPGLAGVGETQYF. In DNA, the CDR3 is TGTGCCAGCAGTCCGGGACTAGCGGGAGTAGGGGAGACCCAGTACTTC.

This clonotype was observed a single time. V is TRBV24-1 and J is TRBJ2-5, with 8 bases identical to TRBD2. The V gene end was trimmed by 2 bases and the J gene end by 6 bases; junction bases not matched to a gene: 10. Germline-derived CDR1 and CDR2 are KGHDR and SFDVKD. The CDR3 loop spans 16 amino acids. This CDR3 is CATSDSSGGRVKTQYF. CDR3 DNA: TGTGCCACCAGTGATTCCTCGGGGGGGAGGGTGAAGACCCAGTACTTC.

The rearrangement joins TRBV6-7 to TRBJ1-5; unclear D gene. TRBV6-7 is an open reading frame whose function is uncertain. The CDR3 is made up of 15 amino acids. V gave up 0 bases and J gave up 5 bases, with 11 bases separating them. The CDR3 sequence is CASSYSIGHDQPQHF. The CDR3 DNA sequence: TGTGCCAGCAGTTACTCGATAGGGCACGATCAGCCCCAGCATTTT.

This clonotype showed up just once. The V and J genes are TRBV7-3 and TRBJ2-1; 15 bases map to TRBD2. Trimming cost V 5 bases and J 6 bases; bases outside gene matches: 14. CDR1 is SGHTA, CDR2 FQGTGA, per germline. The CDR3 consists of 19 residues. The CDR3 DNA is TGTGCCAGCAGCCAAAAAGGACTAGCGGGGGGGCAAAGGGGCAATGAGCAGTTCTTC. Amino acid sequence: CASSQKGLAGGQRGNEQFF.

The CDR3 sequence: CASSWRRDREQFF. In nucleotides, the CDR3 is TGTGCCAGCAGCTGGAGAAGGGACAGGGAGCAGTTCTTC. The V and J genes are TRBV7-2 and TRBJ2-1; 8 bases are shared with TRBD1. V dropped 4 bases and J dropped 10; count of bases not matched to a gene: 6. Germline CDR1 reads SGHTA; CDR2 reads FQGNSA. This CDR3 contains 13 residues.

The genes are TRBV6-4 and TRBJ1-2, with D unclear. CDR1 is MRHNA and CDR2 is SNTAGT in the germline V gene. CDR3 length: 18 amino acids. The V gene lost 3 bases and the J gene lost 4 bases, with 24 bases spanning the gap. CDR3 sequence reads: CASSEIVKEEVHRYGYTF. The CDR3 DNA sequence: TGTGCCAGCAGTGAAATAGTGAAAGAAGAAGTACACCGCTATGGCTACACCTTC.

There are a few counts of this clonotype. The chain combines TRBV5-4 with TRBJ2-5; either TRBD1 or TRBD2 may fit D (5 bases each). CDR3 length: 14 residues. Germline loops: CDR1 SGHNT, CDR2 YYREEE (reference sequence). V was shortened by 4 bases and J by 0 bases, with 10 bases between the two germline ends. In DNA, the CDR3 is TGTGCCAGCAGCCCCGGGGCCAACCAAGAGACCCAGTACTTC. Protein product: CASSPGANQETQYF.

This chain uses TRBV20-1 with TRBJ1-5; 9 bases align to TRBD1. This CDR3 contains 13 residues. In germline, CDR1 is DFQATT, CDR2 SNEGSKA (reference sequence). V gave up 5 bases and J gave up 2 bases; unmatched junction bases: 1. The CDR3 sequence is CSAWDRGNQPQHF. For the CDR3, the DNA is TGCAGTGCTTGGGACAGGGGCAATCAGCCCCAGCATTTT.

The genes are TRBV7-2 and TRBJ2-2; possibly TRBD1 or TRBD2 for D (6 bases each). This CDR3 is built from 12 residues. V was cut by 8 bases and J by 7 bases, with 11 bases left in between. Per the germline V gene, CDR1 is SGHTA and CDR2 is FQGNSA. CDR3 DNA sequence: TGTGCCAGCCGAGGGGGGCACGGGGAGCTGTTTTTT. Translation: CASRGGHGELFF.

Only a few counts were recorded for this clonotype. CDR3 sequence (DNA): TGCGCCAGCAGCCACGGGACTAGCGGGGGCCAAGAGACCCAGTACTTC. Protein product: CASSHGTSGGQETQYF. The J gene is TRBJ2-5, the V gene TRBV4-1; 14 positions match TRBD2. The junction had 1 base not matched to a gene; V was cut back by 3 bases and J by 1 base. Germline loops: CDR1 MGHRA, CDR2 YSYEKL. The CDR3 covers 16 residues.

This clonotype was detected only a few times. This chain links TRBV5-1 with TRBJ2-6; perhaps TRBD1 as D (5 bases). Germline CDR1 is SGHRS and CDR2 is YFSETQ. V shed 0 bases and J shed 2 bases, with 12 bases lying between them. This CDR3 region has 17 residues. For the CDR3, the DNA is TGCGCCAGCAGCTTGGTACCGCAGGGTACTGGGGCCAACGTCCTGACTTTC. Protein: CASSLVPQGTGANVLTF.

The CDR3 is CSASGQRGGRVNIQYF. The CDR3, as DNA: TGCAGTGCTAGTGGCCAGCGGGGGGGCCGCGTAAACATTCAGTACTTC. The chain carries TRBV20-1 and TRBJ2-4, with TRBD2 matching 10 bases. After removal of 3 bases from V and 6 bases from J, the junction contained 11 bases not matched to a gene. The CDR3 length is 16 residues. CDR1 is DFQATT, CDR2 SNEGSKA, per germline (reference sequence).

The chain recombines TRBV6-2 or TRBV6-3 with TRBJ2-3; D gene unclear. CDR3 size: 13 residues. The V gene lost 7 bases and the J gene lost 2 bases, with 10 bases spanning the gap. Germline CDR1 MNHEY, CDR2 SVGEGT. The CDR3 reads CASTRSNTDTQYF. The DNA for the CDR3 is TGTGCCAGCACTCGGTCGAACACAGATACGCAGTATTTT.

The rearrangement joins TRBV28 to TRBJ2-5; 11 positions match TRBD1. The trim removed 5 bases at V and 7 bases at J, leaving 9 bases unmatched. From germline, CDR1 is MDHEN and CDR2 SYDVKM. There are 15 residues in the CDR3. The CDR3 nucleotides read TGTGCCAGCAGTCACTCCTCCGGGACAGGGGGGACCCAGTACTTC. Protein product: CASSHSSGTGGTQYF.

This chain links TRBV7-2 with TRBJ2-3, with 8 nucleotides matching TRBD1. CDR1 and CDR2 (germline): SGHTA, FQGNSA. CDR3 size: 16 residues. V lost 4 bases and J lost 0; bases outside the gene matches: 6. The CDR3 is CASSSTRTGSTDTQYF. The CDR3 bases are TGTGCCAGCAGCTCAACCAGGACAGGGAGCACAGATACGCAGTATTTT. The variable domain in full, completed from reference TRBV7-2 and TRBJ2-3, reads GAGVSQSPSNKVTEKGKDVELRCDPISGHTALYWYRQSLGQGLEFLIYFQGNSAPDKSGLPSDRFSAERTGGSVSTLTIQRTQQEDSAVYLCASSSTRTGSTDTQYFGPGTRLTVL.

The chain joins TRBV7-2 to TRBJ1-4; no clear D gene. The CDR3 loop spans 15 amino acids. V lost 2 bases to trimming and J lost 2 bases, with 9 bases between them. The germline V gene has CDR1 SGHTA and CDR2 FQGNSA. This CDR3 reads CASSLFGVTNEKLFF. The CDR3 DNA reads TGTGCCAGCAGCTTATTTGGGGTGACTAATGAAAAACTGTTTTTT.

This clonotype was observed a few times. The CDR3 sequence is CASSPRRPDSSYGYTF. The CDR3 DNA is TGTGCCAGCAGCCCCAGGAGACCGGACAGTTCTTATGGCTACACCTTC. The V gene is TRBV27, the J gene TRBJ1-2; a weak D match, TRBD1 (6 bases). CDR1 is MNHEY, CDR2 SMNVEV, per germline (reference sequence). Trimming left V 6 bases short and J 5 bases short, with 22 bases between. This CDR3 has 16 amino acids.

The V call is TRBV7-3, the J call TRBJ2-5, with TRBD2 as a possible D gene (6 bases). Between the trimmed V and J ends, which lost 2 bases and 1 base, there was a span of 14 bases. Germline values: CDR1 SGHTA, CDR2 FQGTGA. There are 16 residues in the CDR3. Here the CDR3 DNA reads TGTGCCAGCAGCTTAGCGGGGAGACAAGTCCAAGAGACCCAGTACTTC. Translating gives CASSLAGRQVQETQYF.

This clonotype was counted only a few times. This chain joins TRBV20-1 and TRBJ1-1, with D possibly being TRBD1 (6 bases). Deletions cut 3 bases from V and 0 bases from J, with 8 bases between. This CDR3 contains 13 residues. Germline V gene sequence: CDR1 DFQATT, CDR2 SNEGSKA (reference sequence). The CDR3 reads CSARDSMNTEAFF. The CDR3 region has the DNA TGCAGTGCTAGGGACAGCATGAACACTGAAGCTTTCTTT.